The clone carrying this T cell receptor (beta chain) appeared a few times. Its antigen is still unknown. Trimming pared 10 bases from V and 0 bases from J, leaving 16 bases between. This CDR3 comprises 14 residues. Germline values: CDR1 SNHLY, CDR2 FYNNEI. The PCR contained 60 Vbeta and 13 Jbeta primers. Profiling relied on immunoSEQ multiplex PCR, and the TCRdb table lists in-frame clones only, not all of them. The sample lists approximately 64,000 clones, around four fifths seen once, with around 5.1% in the top ten. The data are from a study of cytomegalovirus exposure and HLA in healthy donors. Study results and caveats: Researchers catalogued roughly 170 TCR beta chains as cytomegalovirus-associated.

The chain carries TRBV2 and TRBJ2-7; maybe TRBD2 (5 bases). The sequenced sample consisted of PBMCs. This receptor was identified in a male donor in good health and CMV-seropositive. The CDR3 here is CAIRTGLVSYEQYF. DNA for the CDR3: TGTGCCATCCGGACGGGGTTAGTCTCCTACGAGCAGTACTTC.